This entry concerns a single TCR beta chain. TCRdb's table, derived via immunoSEQ multiplex PCR, lists solely in-frame clones and lacks some. Altogether more than 70,000 clones are present, approximately 90% being singletons, with the ten largest covering 0.85% to 1%. This specimen belongs to a study of control samples from healthy donors and cancer patients. The V gene end was trimmed by 4 bases and the J gene end by 4 bases; junction bases not matched to a gene: 7. CDR1 SGHKS and CDR2 YYEKEE come from the germline V gene (reference sequence). The CDR3 is 16 residues long. Sequenced material: blood. The origin of this receptor is a woman aged 25 to 45 in good health. The chain uses TRBV5-5 and TRBJ2-5, with 13 bases lining up with TRBD2. The DNA for the CDR3 is TGTGCCAGCAGCCCCAGACTAGCGGGAGGTGGAGAGACCCAGTACTTC. Its protein is CASSPRLAGGGETQYF.